Below, 19 T cell receptor beta chains from the same sample are listed, as sequenced in a study of blood T cell repertoires in COVID-19. The data were produced by immunoSEQ multiplex PCR, yet TCRdb's version contains in-frame clones alone and is incomplete. The table includes about 350,000 clones, approximately 91% detected once. Sequenced sample: peripheral blood. The receptors stem from a woman in her sixties or seventies with COVID-19, enrolled during active disease.

The sample holds a few counts of this clone. The sample holds other DNA sequences that translate to the same CDR3. The rearrangement joins TRBV18 to TRBJ2-7; 12 bases match TRBD1. V gave up 3 bases and J gave up 3 bases; unmatched junction bases: 3. The CDR3 contains 15 residues. The germline CDR1 and CDR2 sequences are KGHSH and LQKENI. For the CDR3, the DNA is TGTGCCAGCTCACCCGGGACAGGGGGCGTCTACGAGCAGTACTTC. The encoded protein is CASSPGTGGVYEQYF.

The gene calls are TRBV21-1 and TRBJ2-3; the table assigns TRBD1, which was not confirmed against the DNA. TRBV21-1 has pseudogene status. CDR3 length: 15 residues. CDR3 loop: CASSNPRTSTDTQYF. DNA of the CDR3: TGTGCCAGCAGCAACCCTCGGACAAGCACAGATACGCAGTATTTT.

The V call is TRBV7-9, the J call TRBJ1-2, with D perhaps TRBD1 (6 bases). V was clipped by 0 bases and J by 7 bases, with 18 bases between them. Germline CDR1 reads SEHNR; CDR2 reads FQNEAQ (reference sequence). CDR3 length: 16 residues. The CDR3 region has the DNA TGTGCCAGCAGCTTAGCGGGGGGGACACCCCCCGGTGGCTACACCTTC. It encodes CASSLAGGTPPGGYTF.

This chain joins TRBV9 and TRBJ2-1; no firm D call. There are 14 residues in the CDR3. Germline CDR1 reads SGDLS; CDR2 reads YYNGEE. V dropped 0 bases and J dropped 0 bases, with 4 bases sitting between them. The CDR3 sequence is CASSVGISYNEQFF. CDR3 DNA: TGTGCCAGCAGCGTAGGTATCTCCTACAATGAGCAGTTCTTC.

The chain combines TRBV19 with TRBJ1-2, with 10 positions matching TRBD1. Germline V gene sequence: CDR1 LNHDA, CDR2 SQIVND (reference sequence). The CDR3 runs 14 residues. Germline trimming cut 7 bases from V and 3 bases from J; bases unmatched to any gene: 5. CDR3 nucleotides: TGTGCCAGTACTAAGACAGGGGGCGACTATGGCTACACCTTC. Translating gives CASTKTGGDYGYTF.

This clone was counted a few times. J is TRBJ1-1 and V is TRBV2; maybe TRBD1 (5 bases). CDR1 and CDR2 from the germline V gene are SNHLY and FYNNEI. Trimming left V 4 bases short and J 2 bases short, with 8 bases between. The CDR3 runs 13 residues. As DNA, the CDR3 is TGTGCCAGCAGTGTGGACATTAACACTGAAGCTTTCTTT. Its translation is CASSVDINTEAFF.

The chain recombines TRBV29-1 with TRBJ1-1; tentative D call: TRBD1 (6 bases). Germline V gives CDR1 SQVTM, CDR2 ANQGSEA. The CDR3 runs to 13 residues. The V end was cut by 0 bases, the J end by 6 bases, with 11 bases between. CDR3 nucleotide sequence: TGCAGCGTTGAAGAACGGGGGGCAGCTGAAGCTTTCTTT. It specifies CSVEERGAAEAFF.

The chain couples TRBV19 to TRBJ2-7, with 8 bases identical to TRBD1. V dropped 5 bases and J dropped 3; count of bases not matched to a gene: 9. The CDR3 runs 15 residues. Germline-derived CDR1 and CDR2 are LNHDA and SQIVND (reference sequence). Written as DNA, the CDR3 is TGTGCCAGTAGTCCTTTTTGGACAGGGAACTACGAGCAGTACTTC. Translating it yields CASSPFWTGNYEQYF.

This clone was counted once. The CDR3 loop reads CASSSTANEKLFF. Written as DNA, the CDR3 is TGCGCCAGCAGCTCGACAGCTAATGAAAAACTGTTTTTT. The V call is TRBV5-1, the J call TRBJ1-4; the D gene is possibly TRBD1 (5 bases). This CDR3 comprises 13 residues. Germline V lookup: CDR1 SGHRS, CDR2 YFSETQ. V was pared by 3 bases and J by 3 bases, with 6 bases between.

This sequence joins TRBV11-2 and TRBJ2-7; D perhaps matches TRBD1 (5 bases). Trimming removed 6 bases at V and 2 bases at J, with 8 bases between. CDR1 and CDR2 from the germline V gene are SGHAT and FQNNGV. The CDR3 is 12 amino acids. The CDR3 bases are TGTGCCAGCAGTAGGGGTACCTACGAGCAGTACTTC. It yields the protein CASSRGTYEQYF. Full variable domain (missing parts from reference TRBV11-2 and TRBJ2-7): EAGVAQSPRYKIIEKRQSVAFWCNPISGHATLYWYQQILGQGPKLLIQFQNNGVVDDSQLPKDRFSAERLKGVDSTLKIQPAKLEDSAVYLCASSRGTYEQYFGPGTRLTVT.

The chain couples TRBV9 to TRBJ1-4; D not resolved. This CDR3 has 14 amino acids. Per the germline V gene, CDR1 is SGDLS and CDR2 is YYNGEE. The V end lost 2 bases, the J end lost 4 bases, and 9 bases lay between the germline ends. CDR3 amino acids: CASSVGGDNEKLFF. CDR3 bases: TGTGCCAGCAGCGTCGGAGGTGATAATGAAAAACTGTTTTTT.

V gene TRBV14 combines with J gene TRBJ1-1; 7 bases fit TRBD1. CDR1 and CDR2 (germline): SGHDN, FVKESK. CDR3 length: 14 residues. V shed 5 bases, J shed 4 bases, and the junction held 7 bases outside the gene matches. The DNA of the CDR3 is TGTGCCAGCAGCTTCTACACAGGGGCCACTGAAGCTTTCTTT. This gives the protein CASSFYTGATEAFF.

The chain carries TRBV27 and TRBJ2-5, with TRBD2 identical over 7 bases. With V trimmed by 2 bases and J by 4 bases, 4 bases remained unmatched. The CDR3 spans 14 residues. The V gene's germline CDR1 is MNHEY and CDR2 SMNVEV (reference sequence). The CDR3 DNA is TGTGCCAGCAGTTTAAGGACGGGAGGAGAGACCCAGTACTTC. This encodes CASSLRTGGETQYF.

The chain uses TRBV27 and TRBJ2-7; tentatively, D is TRBD1 (5 bases). Trimming took 2 bases from V and 1 from J, leaving 12 bases between them. Per the germline V gene, CDR1 is MNHEY and CDR2 is SMNVEV (reference sequence). The length of the CDR3 is 15 residues. CDR3 DNA: TGTGCCAGCAGTTTAGGGGCAGGCTTTTCCTACGAGCAGTACTTC. This codes for CASSLGAGFSYEQYF.

The chain recombines TRBV7-2 with TRBJ1-2, with 7 bases fitting TRBD1. The CDR3 sequence is 13 residues long. J lost 5 bases, V lost 4 bases, and 4 bases had no gene match. Germline lookup yields CDR1 SGHTA and CDR2 FQGNSA. The CDR3 nucleotides read TGTGCCAGCAGCTCGACAGGGCCATATGGCTACACCTTC. Its translation: CASSSTGPYGYTF.

V and J are TRBV19 and TRBJ1-2, with D tentatively TRBD1 (5 bases). Between the trimmed V and J ends, which lost 1 base and 0 bases, there was a span of 9 bases. This CDR3 contains 15 residues. The germline CDR1 and CDR2 sequences are LNHDA and SQIVND (reference sequence). CDR3 loop: CASSIAGGPNYGYTF. For the CDR3, the DNA is TGTGCCAGTAGTATAGCGGGGGGACCTAACTATGGCTACACCTTC.

The gene calls are TRBV7-9 and TRBJ1-4; D unresolved. This CDR3 spans 14 amino acids. V was clipped by 4 bases and J by 5 bases, with 11 bases between them. CDR1 and CDR2 (germline): SEHNR, FQNEAQ (reference sequence). The CDR3 DNA is TGTGCCAGCAGCTCCTCCGGGTCGAATGAAAAACTGTTTTTT. Its protein product is CASSSSGSNEKLFF.

A word on this clone: Distinct nucleotide sequences in the sample also encode this CDR3. CDR3 region: CASSLSGTGVYGYTF. In DNA form, the CDR3 reads TGTGCCAGCAGTTTATCCGGGACAGGGGTATATGGCTACACCTTC. The chain links TRBV27 to TRBJ1-2; TRBD1 aligns across 10 bases. Germline lookup yields CDR1 MNHEY and CDR2 SMNVEV (reference sequence). The CDR3 spans 15 residues. J was trimmed by 5 bases and V by 0 bases; bases with no gene match: 3.

The chain has TRBV30 and TRBJ2-7; possible D gene TRBD1, 6 bases. CDR1 is GTSNPN and CDR2 is SVGIG in the germline V gene (reference sequence). V was pared by 3 bases and J by 3 bases, with 15 bases between. This CDR3 is built from 14 residues. CDR3 nucleotides: TGTGCCTGGAGCGCTCCGGGACACGTCTACGAGCAGTACTTC. It yields the protein CAWSAPGHVYEQYF.